The present T cell receptor beta chain was sequenced within a study of beta chain features in type 1 diabetes. As for the study in general: Cell yields, gender and age were similar in healthy donors and patients. Examination covered around 98,000,000 sorted cells spanning all samples.

Regarding the study as a whole: Patients with Type 1 diabetes showed moderately but significantly shorter TCRB CDR3s in all four CD4+ subsets.

This clone was detected a few times. Its matching antigen is unknown. The CDR3 contains 16 residues. Trimming pared 7 bases from V and 0 bases from J, leaving 14 bases between. CDR1 is SGDLS and CDR2 is YYNGEE in the germline V gene. What was sequenced were expressed TCRB transcripts, since all of the isolated RNA had been reverse transcribed. Here immunoSEQ multiplex PCR was the method, and the copy in TCRdb shows in-frame clones only, minus some. This sample has roughly 700,000 clones, with around an eighth found just once. Using CD45RO/CCR7/CD25/CD127/CD95/CD27, CD4+ naive, central memory, regulatory and stem cell-like memory cells were sorted.

V gene TRBV9 combines with J gene TRBJ1-6; D perhaps matches TRBD1 (5 bases). The sample was naive CD4+ T cells from blood. This sequence originates from a man between 18 and 35 years old with type 1 diabetes. CDR3: CASQGGGSSYNSPLHF. CDR3 nucleotides: TGTGCCAGCCAGGGAGGTGGGAGCTCCTATAATTCACCCCTCCACTTT.